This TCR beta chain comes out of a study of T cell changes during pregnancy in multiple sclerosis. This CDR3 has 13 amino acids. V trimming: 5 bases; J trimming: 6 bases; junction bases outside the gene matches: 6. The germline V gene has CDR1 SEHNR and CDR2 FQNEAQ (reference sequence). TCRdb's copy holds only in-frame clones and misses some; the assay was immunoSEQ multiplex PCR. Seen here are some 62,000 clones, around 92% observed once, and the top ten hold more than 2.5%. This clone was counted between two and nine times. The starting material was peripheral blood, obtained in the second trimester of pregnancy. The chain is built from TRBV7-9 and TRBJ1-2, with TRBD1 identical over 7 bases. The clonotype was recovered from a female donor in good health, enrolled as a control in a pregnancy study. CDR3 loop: CASSPGTADGYTF. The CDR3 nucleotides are TGTGCCAGCAGCCCCGGGACAGCGGATGGCTACACCTTC. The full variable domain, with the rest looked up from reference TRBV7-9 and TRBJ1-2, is DTGVSQNPRHKITKRGQNVTFRCDPISEHNRLYWYRQTLGQGPEFLTYFQNEAQLEKSRLLSDRFSAERPKGSFSTLEIQRTEQGDSAMYLCASSPGTADGYTFGSGTRLTVV.